This T cell receptor beta chain was sequenced for a study of blood T cell repertoires in COVID-19. At the level of the study: Donors in the United States, Italy and Spain gave samples during acute or convalescent COVID-19.

In the original processing: Amplification with reference gene primers provided the estimates of nucleated cell counts. Clones were read by immunoSEQ multiplex PCR, and TCRdb kept only the in-frame ones, dropping some. V and J calls and clone size are given by that table; D and trimming were obtained from the DNA. The table records some 170,000 clones, around 85% of them present only once. This CDR3 spans 16 amino acids. Germline V CDR1 and CDR2: MGHDK, SYGVNS. V lost 3 bases, J lost 3 bases, and 8 bases stayed unmatched. Ages ranged from 18 to 89 years, with residence in 20 to 30 US areas. Donors of Cohort 3 who recovered were those that had two negative PCRs, clearance, or symptom resolution.

Sequencing was done on a sample of PBMCs or T cells enriched from blood (not recorded which). J is TRBJ2-1 and V is TRBV25-1, with 7 bases lining up with TRBD1. The clonotype originates from a middle-aged man who had recovered from COVID-19. CDR3 loop: CASSDPWQGDYNEQFF. The CDR3 DNA reads as TGTGCCAGCAGTGATCCGTGGCAGGGGGACTACAATGAGCAGTTCTTC.